This T cell receptor beta chain was documented in a study of blood T cells in healthy people across ages. The second PCR ran roughly 7 to 11 cycles with a sample-barcoded 5' primer and J-beta primers. TCRdb passed the 5' RACE reads through MiXCR, listing each CDR3 protein once. The sample gives hundreds of thousands of distinct CDR3 sequences, around 21% of which show up once; 3% to 4.5% is in the top ten. V lost 5 bases to trimming and J lost 4 bases, with 12 bases between them. CDR3 length: 15 amino acids. The germline V gene encodes CDR1 LGHNA and CDR2 YNFKEQ. The specimen sequenced was blood. This receptor was obtained from a man between 65 and 80 years old in good health. The gene calls are TRBV4-2 and TRBJ2-6; the D gene is possibly TRBD2 (6 bases). DNA of the CDR3: TGTGCCAGCAGCGGCCTTGGGAGGGGGGCCAACGTCCTGACTTTC. Protein sequence: CASSGLGRGANVLTF.